Listed below are T cell receptor beta chains from one sample, sequenced in a study of T cells in Graves' hyperthyroidism and ophthalmopathy. TCRdb independently ran MiXCR on the multiplex PCR reads; one entry per CDR3 protein. The table lists around 380,000 distinct CDR3 sequences, around an eighth of them singletons. Sample: blood. The receptors were gathered from a man aged 25 to 40 with Graves' hyperthyroidism that later progressed to Graves' ophthalmopathy. The CDR3 runs from the conserved cysteine through the conserved F or W. D genes are given only for firm matches. Part of the rows lack a size; the others show once, few, many or a class for expanded clones.

>few|TRBJ1-3|TRBV3-1|14|NA
CASSQGVGGDTIYF
TGTGCCAGCAGCCAAGGTGTAGGAGGAGACACCATATATTTT
>many|TRBJ2-5|TRBV28|14|NA
CASSLGNPRDFQYF
TGTGCCAGCAGTTTAGGGAATCCAAGAGACTTCCAGTACTTC
>NA|TRBJ2-7|TRBV20-1|12|TRBD2
CSAVAGGLEQYF
TGCAGTGCCGTAGCGGGGGGGCTGGAGCAGTACTTC
>NA|TRBJ2-3|TRBV7-3|18|TRBD2
CASSLEVRAGDGTDTQYF
TGTGCCAGCAGCTTAGAGGTGCGAGCGGGGGACGGCACAGATACGCAGTATTTT
>once|TRBJ2-5|TRBV10-3|14|TRBD1
CAISGGQGLETQYF
TGTGCCATCAGTGGGGGACAGGGACTAGAGACCCAGTACTTC
>NA|TRBJ2-2|TRBV5-1|15|TRBD1
CASSLRDRVSGELFF
TGCGCCAGCAGCTTGAGGGACAGGGTGTCCGGGGAGCTGTTTTTT
>few|TRBJ2-3|TRBV19|14|NA
CASSIGVSTDTQYF
TGTGCCAGTAGTATCGGGGTTAGCACAGATACGCAGTATTTT
>few|TRBJ1-4|TRBV30|14|TRBD1
CAWSLDREREKLFF
TGTGCCTGGAGTCTTGACAGGGAACGTGAAAAACTGTTTTTT
>many|TRBJ1-6|TRBV5-1|14|TRBD1
CASSFGQGNSPLHF
TGCGCCAGCAGCTTTGGACAGGGAAATTCACCCCTCCACTTT
>NA|TRBJ1-6|TRBV28|14|NA
CASSLSGRGSPLHF
TGTGCCAGCAGTTTATCAGGGAGAGGTTCACCCCTCCACTTT
>many|TRBJ1-2|TRBV28|14|NA
CASSTLGNNYGYTF
TGTGCCAGCAGTACCCTGGGCAACAACTATGGCTACACCTTC
>NA|TRBJ2-3|TRBV7-9|12|NA
CASSYTGDTQYF
TGTGCCAGCAGCTATACAGGAGATACGCAGTATTTT
>NA|TRBJ2-2|TRBV10-1|14|NA
CASSEGQNTGELFF
TGCGCCAGCAGTGAGGGCCAGAACACCGGGGAGCTGTTTTTT
>many|TRBJ1-2|TRBV29-1|14|NA
CSVGGQEINYGYTF
TGCAGCGTTGGCGGTCAGGAGATTAACTATGGCTACACCTTC
>few|TRBJ2-1|TRBV9|16|TRBD2
CASSLGTSGGVYEQFF
TGTGCCAGCAGCCTAGGGACTAGCGGGGGAGTGTATGAGCAGTTCTTC
>few|TRBJ2-3|TRBV6-1|15|TRBD2
CASRQLAGGQDTQYF
TGTGCCAGCAGACAACTAGCGGGGGGGCAAGATACGCAGTATTTT
>NA|TRBJ1-3|TRBV5-1|17|NA
CASSPRAGLSSGNTIYF
TGCGCCAGCAGCCCCCGAGCAGGGTTGTCATCTGGAAACACCATATATTTT
>many|TRBJ2-7|TRBV28|14|TRBD1
CASSSRQGIYEQYF
TGTGCCAGCAGTTCCCGACAGGGTATCTACGAGCAGTACTTC
>NA|TRBJ1-1|TRBV20-1|13|NA
CSATRGVNTEAFF
TGCAGTGCCACGAGAGGGGTGAACACTGAAGCTTTCTTT
>many|TRBJ2-7|TRBV11-3|16|NA
CASSLDRQGGTYEQYF
TGTGCCAGCAGCTTAGATCGACAGGGAGGAACCTACGAGCAGTACTTC
>few|TRBJ2-7|TRBV20-1|16|NA
CSARSYKGGGTYEQYF
TGCAGTGCTAGATCATATAAGGGGGGGGGCACCTACGAGCAGTACTTC
>many|TRBJ2-5|TRBV30|13|NA
CAWSVGWEETQYF
TGTGCCTGGAGTGTTGGGTGGGAAGAGACCCAGTACTTC
>NA|TRBJ2-1|TRBV5-1|14|TRBD2
CASSDGTSGNEQFF
TGCGCCAGCAGCGACGGGACTAGCGGCAATGAGCAGTTCTTC
>many|TRBJ1-4|TRBV20-1|15|NA
CSAQDRRAENEKLFF
TGCAGTGCTCAAGACCGCAGGGCGGAGAATGAAAAACTGTTTTTT
>few|TRBJ1-2|TRBV3-1|13|NA
CASSPREQVGYTF
TGTGCCAGCAGCCCCCGGGAACAGGTTGGCTACACCTTC
>once|TRBJ1-6|TRBV30|16|NA
CAWSDGVSSYNSPLHF
TGTGCCTGGAGTGATGGGGTTAGCTCCTATAATTCACCCCTCCACTTT
>many|TRBJ1-1|TRBV6-1|16|NA
CASSESGHSAGTEAFF
TGTGCCAGCAGTGAATCTGGACACTCTGCGGGAACTGAAGCTTTCTTT
>many|TRBJ1-5|TRBV6-1|13|NA
CASRGGWDQPQHF
TGTGCCAGCAGGGGAGGGTGGGACCAGCCCCAGCATTTT
>NA|TRBJ1-4|TRBV4-1|17|NA
CASSQASPPATNEKLFF
TGCGCCAGCAGCCAAGCGTCACCCCCGGCAACTAATGAAAAACTGTTTTTT
>many|TRBJ1-6|TRBV27|13|NA
CASRGQNNSPLHF
TGTGCCAGCAGAGGACAGAATAATTCACCCCTCCACTTT
>NA|TRBJ1-1|TRBV7-9|14|TRBD1
CASSGTGGHTEAFF
TGTGCCAGCAGCGGGACAGGGGGCCACACTGAAGCTTTCTTT
>few|TRBJ2-3|TRBV7-8|15|NA
CASSLRLPSTDTQYF
TGTGCCAGCAGCTTAAGACTACCTAGCACAGATACGCAGTATTTT